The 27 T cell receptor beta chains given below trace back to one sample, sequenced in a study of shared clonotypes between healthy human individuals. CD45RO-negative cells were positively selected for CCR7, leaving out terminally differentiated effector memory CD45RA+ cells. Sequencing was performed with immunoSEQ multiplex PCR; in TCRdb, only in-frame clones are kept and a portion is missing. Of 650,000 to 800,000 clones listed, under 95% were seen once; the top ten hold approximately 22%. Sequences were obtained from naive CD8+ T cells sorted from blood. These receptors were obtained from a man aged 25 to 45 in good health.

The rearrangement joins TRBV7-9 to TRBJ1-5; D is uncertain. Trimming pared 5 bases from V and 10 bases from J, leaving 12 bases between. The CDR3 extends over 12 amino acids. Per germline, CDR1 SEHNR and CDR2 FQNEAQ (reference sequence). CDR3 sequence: CASSTRLGPQHF. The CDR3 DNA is TGTGCCAGCAGCACCAGACTCGGACCCCAGCATTTT.

In DNA form, the CDR3 reads TGCGCCAGCAGGACTAGCGGGAGCAATGAGCAGTTCTTC. As protein: CASRTSGSNEQFF. The chain carries TRBV5-1 and TRBJ2-1; 12 bases align to TRBD2. CDR1 is SGHRS and CDR2 is YFSETQ in the germline V gene. With V trimmed by 5 bases and J by 6 bases, 0 bases remained unmatched. This CDR3 comprises 13 residues.

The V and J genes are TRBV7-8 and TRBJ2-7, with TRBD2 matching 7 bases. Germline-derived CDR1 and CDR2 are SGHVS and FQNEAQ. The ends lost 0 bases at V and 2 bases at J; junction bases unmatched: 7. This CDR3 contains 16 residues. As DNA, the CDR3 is TGTGCCAGCAGCTTAGCTATAAGCGGGGAAACCTACGAGCAGTACTTC. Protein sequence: CASSLAISGETYEQYF.

The CDR3 bases are TGTGCCAGCAGCGCGAGACAGGGAGGAATCTCAGATACGCAGTATTTT. This codes for CASSARQGGISDTQYF. This sequence joins TRBV7-3 and TRBJ2-3; D might be TRBD1 (7 bases). The CDR3 length is 16 residues. Trimming took off 5 bases at V and 4 bases at J, with 19 bases between the two ends. The V gene's germline CDR1 is SGHTA and CDR2 FQGTGA.

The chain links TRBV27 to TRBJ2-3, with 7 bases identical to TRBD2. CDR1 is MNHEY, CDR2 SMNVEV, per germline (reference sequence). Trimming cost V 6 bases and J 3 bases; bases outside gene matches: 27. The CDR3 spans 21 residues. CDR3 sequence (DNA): TGTGCCAGCAGCCCCCAATTATGGGGAAACGGGGGGTCGGTCGGTACAGATACGCAGTATTTT. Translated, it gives CASSPQLWGNGGSVGTDTQYF.

DNA for the CDR3: TGTGCCAGCAGTTACCCCTCGGGTGCGCAGTTCTTC. It specifies CASSYPSGAQFF. The J gene is TRBJ2-1, the V gene TRBV6-5; no definite D call. This CDR3 contains 12 residues. V shed 2 bases and J shed 12 bases, with 11 bases lying between them. CDR1 is MNHEY and CDR2 is SVGAGI in the germline V gene.

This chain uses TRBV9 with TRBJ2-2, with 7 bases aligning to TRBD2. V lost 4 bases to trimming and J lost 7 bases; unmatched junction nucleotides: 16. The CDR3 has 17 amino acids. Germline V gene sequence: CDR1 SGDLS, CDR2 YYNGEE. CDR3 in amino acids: CASSPTYGGSTGGELFF. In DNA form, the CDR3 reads TGTGCCAGCAGCCCAACCTATGGCGGGAGTACTGGCGGGGAGCTGTTTTTT.

The CDR3 coding sequence is TGTGCCAGCAGCTCCCCCGGCCCTAAGGGGCACGAGCAGTACTTC. Protein: CASSSPGPKGHEQYF. The chain carries TRBV7-9 and TRBJ2-7; D perhaps matches TRBD1 (5 bases). The CDR3 totals 15 residues. The V end was cut by 4 bases, the J end by 5 bases, with 18 bases between. The germline gives CDR1 SEHNR, CDR2 FQNEAQ (reference sequence).

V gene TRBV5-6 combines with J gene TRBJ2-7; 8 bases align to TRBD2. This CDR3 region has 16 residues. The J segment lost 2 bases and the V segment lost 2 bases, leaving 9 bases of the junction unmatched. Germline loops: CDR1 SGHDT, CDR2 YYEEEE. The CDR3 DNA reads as TGTGCCAGCAGCTTCGTTCGCGGGAGGAAAGCCTACGAGCAGTACTTC. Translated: CASSFVRGRKAYEQYF.

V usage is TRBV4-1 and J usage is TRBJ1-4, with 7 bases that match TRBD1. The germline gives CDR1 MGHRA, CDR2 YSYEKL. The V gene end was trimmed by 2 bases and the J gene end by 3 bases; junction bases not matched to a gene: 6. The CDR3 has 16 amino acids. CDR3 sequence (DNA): TGCGCCAGCAGCCAACCCAACAGGGGTGCTAATGAAAAACTGTTTTTT. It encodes CASSQPNRGANEKLFF.

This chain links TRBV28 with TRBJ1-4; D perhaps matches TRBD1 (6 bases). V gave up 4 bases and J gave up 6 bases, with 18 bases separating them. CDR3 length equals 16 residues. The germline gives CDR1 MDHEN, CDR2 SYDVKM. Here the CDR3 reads CASSWVPRGVDEKLFF. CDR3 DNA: TGTGCCAGCAGTTGGGTCCCCAGGGGAGTAGATGAAAAACTGTTTTTT.

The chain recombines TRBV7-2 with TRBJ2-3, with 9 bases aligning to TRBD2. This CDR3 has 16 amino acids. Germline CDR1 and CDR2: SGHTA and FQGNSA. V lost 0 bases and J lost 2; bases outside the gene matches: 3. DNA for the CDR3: TGTGCCAGCAGCTTAGCTGGGACTAGCCTCACAGATACGCAGTATTTT. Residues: CASSLAGTSLTDTQYF.

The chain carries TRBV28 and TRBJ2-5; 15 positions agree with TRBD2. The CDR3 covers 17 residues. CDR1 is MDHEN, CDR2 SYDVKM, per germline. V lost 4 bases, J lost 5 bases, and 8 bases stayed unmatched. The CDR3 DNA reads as TGTGCCAGCAGTTACTGGACTAGCGGGAGGGCCGGGGAGACCCAGTACTTC. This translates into CASSYWTSGRAGETQYF.

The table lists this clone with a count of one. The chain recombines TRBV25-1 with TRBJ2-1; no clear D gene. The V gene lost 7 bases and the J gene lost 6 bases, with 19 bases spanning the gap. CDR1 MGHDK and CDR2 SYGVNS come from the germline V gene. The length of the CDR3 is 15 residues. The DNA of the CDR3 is TGTGCCAGCACCCCCCAAGCACATGGGCGCAATGAGCAGTTCTTC. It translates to CASTPQAHGRNEQFF.

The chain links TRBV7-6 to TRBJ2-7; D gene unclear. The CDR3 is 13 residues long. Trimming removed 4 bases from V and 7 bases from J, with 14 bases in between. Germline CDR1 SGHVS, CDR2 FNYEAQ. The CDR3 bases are TGTGCCAGCAGCTCCCCCCCCCGGAGAGAGCAGTACTTC. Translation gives CASSSPPRREQYF. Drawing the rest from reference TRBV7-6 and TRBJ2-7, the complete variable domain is GAGVSQSPRYKVTKRGQDVALRCDPISGHVSLYWYRQALGQGPEFLTYFNYEAQQDKSGLPNDRFSAERPEGSISTLTIQRTEQRDSAMYRCASSSPPRREQYFGPGTRLTVT.

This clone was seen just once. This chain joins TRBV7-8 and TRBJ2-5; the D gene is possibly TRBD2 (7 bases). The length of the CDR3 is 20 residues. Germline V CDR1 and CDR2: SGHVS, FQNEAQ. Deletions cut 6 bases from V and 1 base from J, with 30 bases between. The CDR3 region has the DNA TGTGCCAGCAGTCACTTGGGGGCTGAGGGCGGGAGAATCAGCCAAGAGACCCAGTACTTC. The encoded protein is CASSHLGAEGGRISQETQYF.

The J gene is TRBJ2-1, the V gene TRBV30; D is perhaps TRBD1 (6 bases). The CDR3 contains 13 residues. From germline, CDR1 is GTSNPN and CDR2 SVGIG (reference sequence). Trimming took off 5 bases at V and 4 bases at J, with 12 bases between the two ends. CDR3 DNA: TGTGCCTGGCAGGGGACGTATTACAATGAGCAGTTCTTC. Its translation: CAWQGTYYNEQFF.

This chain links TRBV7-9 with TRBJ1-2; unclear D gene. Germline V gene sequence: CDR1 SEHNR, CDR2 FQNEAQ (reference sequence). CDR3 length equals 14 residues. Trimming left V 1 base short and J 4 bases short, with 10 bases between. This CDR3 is CASSLGASSYGYTF. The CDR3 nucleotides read TGTGCCAGCAGCTTAGGGGCTAGCTCCTATGGCTACACCTTC.

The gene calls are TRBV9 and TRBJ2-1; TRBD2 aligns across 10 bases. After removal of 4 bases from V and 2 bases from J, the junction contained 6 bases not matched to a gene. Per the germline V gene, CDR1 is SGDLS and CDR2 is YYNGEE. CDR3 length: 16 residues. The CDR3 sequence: CASSTAGTSAYNEQFF. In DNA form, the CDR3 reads TGTGCCAGCAGCACGGCCGGGACTAGCGCCTACAATGAGCAGTTCTTC.

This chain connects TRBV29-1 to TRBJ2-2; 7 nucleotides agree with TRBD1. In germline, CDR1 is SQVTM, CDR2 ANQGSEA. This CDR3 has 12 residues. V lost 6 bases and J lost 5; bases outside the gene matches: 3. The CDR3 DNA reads TGCAGCGTATGGACAGGTACCGGGGAGCTGTTTTTT. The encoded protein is CSVWTGTGELFF.

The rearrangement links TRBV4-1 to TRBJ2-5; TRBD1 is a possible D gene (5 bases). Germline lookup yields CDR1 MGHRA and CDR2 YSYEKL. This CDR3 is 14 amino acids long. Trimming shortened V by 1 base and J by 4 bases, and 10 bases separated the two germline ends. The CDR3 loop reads CASSQVWQGETQYF. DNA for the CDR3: TGCGCCAGCAGCCAAGTGTGGCAGGGAGAGACCCAGTACTTC.

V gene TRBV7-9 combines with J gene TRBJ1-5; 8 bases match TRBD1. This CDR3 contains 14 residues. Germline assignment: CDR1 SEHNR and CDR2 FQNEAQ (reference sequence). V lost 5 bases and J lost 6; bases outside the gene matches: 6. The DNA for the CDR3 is TGTGCCAGCAGCGCACAGGGGGGGGCTCAGCCCCAGCATTTT. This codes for CASSAQGGAQPQHF.

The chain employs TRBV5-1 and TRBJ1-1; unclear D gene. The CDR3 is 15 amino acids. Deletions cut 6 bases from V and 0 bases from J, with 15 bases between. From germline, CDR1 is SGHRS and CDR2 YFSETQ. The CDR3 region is CASTQGNGLNTEAFF. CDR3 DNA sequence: TGCGCCAGCACGCAAGGGAACGGACTGAACACTGAAGCTTTCTTT.

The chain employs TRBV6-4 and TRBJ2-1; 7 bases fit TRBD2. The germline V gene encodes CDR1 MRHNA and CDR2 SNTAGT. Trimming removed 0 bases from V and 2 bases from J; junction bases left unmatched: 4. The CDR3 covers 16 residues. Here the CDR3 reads CASSDSMGLPYNEQFF. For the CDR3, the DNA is TGTGCCAGCAGTGACTCTATGGGACTACCCTACAATGAGCAGTTCTTC.

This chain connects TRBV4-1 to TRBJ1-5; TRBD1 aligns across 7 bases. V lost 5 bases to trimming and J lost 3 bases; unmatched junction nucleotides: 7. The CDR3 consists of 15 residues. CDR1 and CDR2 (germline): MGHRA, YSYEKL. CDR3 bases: TGCGCCAGCAGCTACAGACAGGGCCTCAATCAGCCCCAGCATTTT. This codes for CASSYRQGLNQPQHF.

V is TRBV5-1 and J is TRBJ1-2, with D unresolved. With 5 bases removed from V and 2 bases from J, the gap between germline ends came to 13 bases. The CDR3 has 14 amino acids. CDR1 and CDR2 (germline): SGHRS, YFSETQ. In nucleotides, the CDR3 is TGCGCCAGCAGAGTTCCGACATCAAACTATGGCTACACCTTC. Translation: CASRVPTSNYGYTF.

CDR3 DNA: TGCAGCGTATCAGGGGGAGCAGGGTACACTGAAGCTTTCTTT. This encodes CSVSGGAGYTEAFF. The V and J genes are TRBV29-1 and TRBJ1-1, with 7 positions matching TRBD1. The V gene end was trimmed by 6 bases and the J gene end by 3 bases; junction bases not matched to a gene: 10. Germline values: CDR1 SQVTM, CDR2 ANQGSEA. CDR3 length: 14 residues.